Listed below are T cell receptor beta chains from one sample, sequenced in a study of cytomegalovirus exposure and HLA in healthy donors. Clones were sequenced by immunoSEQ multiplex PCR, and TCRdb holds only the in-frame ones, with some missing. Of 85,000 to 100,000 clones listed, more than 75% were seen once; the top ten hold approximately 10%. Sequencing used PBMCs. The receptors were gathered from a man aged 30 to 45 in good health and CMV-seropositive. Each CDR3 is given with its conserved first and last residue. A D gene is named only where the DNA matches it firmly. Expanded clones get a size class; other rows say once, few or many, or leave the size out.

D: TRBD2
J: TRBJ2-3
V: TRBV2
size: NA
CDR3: CASSEVSGRPLTDTQYF
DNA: TGTGCCAGCAGTGAAGTTAGCGGGAGGCCCCTCACAGATACGCAGTATTTT

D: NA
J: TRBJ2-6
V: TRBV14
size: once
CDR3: CASSQAVVGANVLTF
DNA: TGTGCCAGCAGCCAAGCGGTGGTTGGGGCCAACGTCCTGACTTTC

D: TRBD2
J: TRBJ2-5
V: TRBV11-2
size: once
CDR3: CASSPTGLAGRDETQYF
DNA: TGTGCCAGCAGCCCAACGGGACTAGCGGGACGAGATGAGACCCAGTACTTC

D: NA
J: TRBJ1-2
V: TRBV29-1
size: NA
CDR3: CSVGWREGGYTF
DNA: TGCAGCGTTGGGTGGAGGGAGGGAGGCTACACCTTC

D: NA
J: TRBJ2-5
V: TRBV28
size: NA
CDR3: CASSKGQGLLQETQYF
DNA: TGTGCCAGCAGCAAAGGACAGGGACTACTTCAAGAGACCCAGTACTTC

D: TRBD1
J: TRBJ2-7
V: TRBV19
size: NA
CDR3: CASGDSYDSYEQYF
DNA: TGTGCCAGTGGGGACAGCTACGATTCCTACGAGCAGTACTTC

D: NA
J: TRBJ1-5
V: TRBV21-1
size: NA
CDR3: CASSKTGTHIRGNQPQHF
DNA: TGTGCCAGCAGCAAGACCGGGACACACATTCGCGGCAATCAGCCCCAGCATTTT

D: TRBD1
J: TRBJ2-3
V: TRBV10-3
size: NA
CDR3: CAIRPGTGRGTDTQYF
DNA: TGTGCCATCAGACCCGGGACAGGTCGAGGCACAGATACGCAGTATTTT

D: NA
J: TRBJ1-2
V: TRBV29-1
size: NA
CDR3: CSVETGSYYGYTF
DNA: TGCAGCGTTGAAACGGGTTCTTACTATGGCTACACCTTC

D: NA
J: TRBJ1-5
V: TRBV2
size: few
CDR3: CASSASGDQPQHF
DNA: TGTGCCAGCAGTGCTTCCGGGGATCAGCCCCAGCATTTT

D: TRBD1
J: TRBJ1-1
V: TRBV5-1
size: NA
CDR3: CASSVRTGDYTEAFF
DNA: TGCGCCAGCAGCGTAAGGACAGGAGATTACACTGAAGCTTTCTTT

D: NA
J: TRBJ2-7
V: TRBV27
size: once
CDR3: CASSLREPDFDEQYF
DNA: TGTGCCAGCAGTTTAAGGGAGCCCGATTTCGACGAGCAGTACTTC